The rows below give T cell receptor beta chains drawn from one sample of a study of T-cell memory formation after mild COVID-19. Each CDR3 protein is one row after TCRdb ran MiXCR on the 5' RACE reads. Of under 600,000 distinct CDR3 sequences detected, less than 25% appear once; the ten largest clones hold about 8.2%. Sequenced: PBMCs or a T cell subset sorted from them (not recorded which). The receptors stem from an adult woman who had mild COVID-19 (a few samples of this study predate the infection). Cell type and time point are not known. CDR3s include the opening cysteine and the closing phenylalanine or tryptophan. A D gene is named only where the DNA matches it firmly. Size values are once, few and many counts, or a class for expanded clones, and some rows have none.

cdr3_aa: CASRRDSGGLAKNIQYF; cdr3_nt: TGTGCCAGCAGGAGGGACAGCGGTGGGCTCGCCAAAAACATTCAGTACTTC; d_call: TRBD1; clone_size: few; v_call: TRBV28; j_call: TRBJ2-4
cdr3_aa: CASSVGGTSGSNEQFF; cdr3_nt: TGTGCCAGCAGCGTAGGGGGAACTAGCGGGAGCAATGAGCAGTTCTTC; d_call: TRBD2; clone_size: few; v_call: TRBV9; j_call: TRBJ2-1
cdr3_aa: CATSRVGVPSTDTQYF; cdr3_nt: TGTGCCACCAGCAGAGTGGGGGTGCCGAGCACAGATACGCAGTATTTT; d_call: NA; clone_size: few; v_call: TRBV15; j_call: TRBJ2-3
cdr3_aa: CASSVGSQSSYNEQFF; cdr3_nt: TGTGCCAGCAGCGTTGGTTCACAAAGCTCCTACAATGAGCAGTTCTTC; d_call: NA; clone_size: NA; v_call: TRBV9; j_call: TRBJ2-1
cdr3_aa: CASSLEIWGGLFF; cdr3_nt: TGTGCCAGCAGCTTAGAGATCTGGGGTGGACTGTTTTTT; d_call: NA; clone_size: NA; v_call: TRBV7-2; j_call: TRBJ1-4
cdr3_aa: CASSPDRGETQYF; cdr3_nt: TGTGCCAGCAGTCCTGACAGGGGTGAGACCCAGTACTTC; d_call: TRBD1; clone_size: many; v_call: TRBV27; j_call: TRBJ2-5
cdr3_aa: CASSRGSAAGTQYF; cdr3_nt: TGTGCCAGCAGTAGGGGGAGTGCGGCGGGTACGCAGTATTTT; d_call: NA; clone_size: NA; v_call: TRBV2; j_call: TRBJ2-3
cdr3_aa: CASSVSKDSGGATEQFF; cdr3_nt: TGTGCCAGCAGCGTTTCTAAAGATAGCGGGGGGGCCACTGAGCAGTTCTTC; d_call: TRBD2; clone_size: few; v_call: TRBV9; j_call: TRBJ2-1
cdr3_aa: CASSSLVGQPWGNTEAFF; cdr3_nt: TGTGCCAGCAGCTCCCTTGTAGGACAGCCATGGGGGAACACTGAAGCTTTCTTT; d_call: NA; clone_size: NA; v_call: TRBV7-9; j_call: TRBJ1-1
cdr3_aa: CAISESGHQETQYF; cdr3_nt: TGTGCCATCAGTGAATCGGGGCATCAAGAGACCCAGTACTTC; d_call: NA; clone_size: NA; v_call: TRBV10-3; j_call: TRBJ2-5
cdr3_aa: CASSQEGYIPGELFF; cdr3_nt: TGTGCCAGCAGCCAAGAGGGTTATATCCCCGGGGAGCTGTTTTTT; d_call: NA; clone_size: NA; v_call: TRBV3-1; j_call: TRBJ2-2
cdr3_aa: CATAGWGGDSNQPQHF; cdr3_nt: TGTGCCACTGCGGGGTGGGGAGGAGATAGCAATCAGCCCCAGCATTTT; d_call: NA; clone_size: NA; v_call: TRBV19; j_call: TRBJ1-5
cdr3_aa: CASSIDRKQYF; cdr3_nt: TGTGCCAGCAGTATCGACAGGAAGCAGTACTTC; d_call: NA; clone_size: few; v_call: TRBV2; j_call: TRBJ2-7
cdr3_aa: CASSLAPWRGSYEQYF; cdr3_nt: TGTGCCAGCAGCTTAGCGCCTTGGAGGGGATCCTACGAGCAGTACTTC; d_call: NA; clone_size: many; v_call: TRBV7-2; j_call: TRBJ2-7
cdr3_aa: CASSAQGAGLQETQYF; cdr3_nt: TGTGCCAGCAGCGCTCAGGGCGCGGGGCTACAAGAGACCCAGTACTTC; d_call: NA; clone_size: NA; v_call: TRBV7-8; j_call: TRBJ2-5
cdr3_aa: CSAPAGGDRRAQHF; cdr3_nt: TGCAGTGCCCCAGCGGGGGGCGACAGGAGGGCCCAGCATTTT; d_call: NA; clone_size: NA; v_call: TRBV20-1; j_call: TRBJ1-5
cdr3_aa: CASSRTENTGELFF; cdr3_nt: TGTGCCAGCAGTAGGACAGAGAACACCGGGGAGCTGTTTTTT; d_call: NA; clone_size: many; v_call: TRBV7-9; j_call: TRBJ2-2
cdr3_aa: CASSPSGNGELFF; cdr3_nt: TGTGCCAGCAGCCCCAGCGGTAACGGGGAGCTGTTTTTT; d_call: NA; clone_size: NA; v_call: TRBV7-9; j_call: TRBJ2-2
cdr3_aa: CASSTPGNEQFF; cdr3_nt: TGTGCCAGCAGCACACCGGGTAATGAGCAGTTCTTC; d_call: NA; clone_size: few; v_call: TRBV7-9; j_call: TRBJ2-1
cdr3_aa: CATAGGRETQYF; cdr3_nt: TGTGCCACCGCGGGAGGGCGAGAGACCCAGTACTTC; d_call: TRBD2; clone_size: many; v_call: TRBV6-5; j_call: TRBJ2-5
cdr3_aa: CATSDFSGVHTGELFF; cdr3_nt: TGTGCCACCAGTGATTTCTCAGGCGTTCACACCGGGGAGCTGTTTTTT; d_call: NA; clone_size: few; v_call: TRBV24-1; j_call: TRBJ2-2
cdr3_aa: CSAEARVDDTEAFF; cdr3_nt: TGCAGTGCCGAAGCGCGGGTGGACGACACTGAAGCTTTCTTT; d_call: NA; clone_size: NA; v_call: TRBV20-1; j_call: TRBJ1-1
cdr3_aa: CASSLDLSNEQFF; cdr3_nt: TGTGCCAGCAGCTTAGACTTGAGCAATGAGCAGTTCTTC; d_call: NA; clone_size: NA; v_call: TRBV7-9; j_call: TRBJ2-1
cdr3_aa: CASSGGQRNTEAFF; cdr3_nt: TGTGCCAGCAGCGGAGGACAGAGGAACACTGAAGCTTTCTTT; d_call: NA; clone_size: NA; v_call: TRBV9; j_call: TRBJ1-1
cdr3_aa: CASSTEGGRDTQYF; cdr3_nt: TGTGCCAGCAGCACCGAAGGGGGCCGCGATACGCAGTATTTT; d_call: TRBD1; clone_size: NA; v_call: TRBV7-9; j_call: TRBJ2-3
cdr3_aa: CASSTGLAKSTDTQYF; cdr3_nt: TGTGCCAGCAGCACGGGACTAGCCAAGAGCACAGATACGCAGTATTTT; d_call: TRBD2; clone_size: NA; v_call: TRBV7-2; j_call: TRBJ2-3
cdr3_aa: CASSLGLAGGENEQFF; cdr3_nt: TGTGCCAGCAGCTTAGGACTAGCGGGAGGGGAGAATGAGCAGTTCTTC; d_call: TRBD2; clone_size: few; v_call: TRBV7-2; j_call: TRBJ2-1
cdr3_aa: CASSQFGTETLGTQYF; cdr3_nt: TGCGCCAGCAGCCAATTCGGGACGGAAACCCTTGGTACGCAGTATTTT; d_call: NA; clone_size: NA; v_call: TRBV4-1; j_call: TRBJ2-3
cdr3_aa: CATSETGTGVYEQYF; cdr3_nt: TGTGCCACCAGTGAGACCGGGACAGGGGTCTACGAGCAGTACTTC; d_call: TRBD1; clone_size: NA; v_call: TRBV24-1; j_call: TRBJ2-7
cdr3_aa: CASSFRGESNQPQHF; cdr3_nt: TGTGCCAGCAGTTTCCGGGGGGAGAGCAATCAGCCCCAGCATTTT; d_call: NA; clone_size: many; v_call: TRBV6-5; j_call: TRBJ1-5
cdr3_aa: CASSFGGSSTDTQYF; cdr3_nt: TGTGCCAGCAGCTTTGGCGGGAGTAGCACAGATACGCAGTATTTT; d_call: TRBD2; clone_size: few; v_call: TRBV7-2; j_call: TRBJ2-3
cdr3_aa: CASSEGIGQFYEQYF; cdr3_nt: TGCGCCAGCAGCGAAGGCATAGGACAGTTCTACGAGCAGTACTTC; d_call: NA; clone_size: few; v_call: TRBV4-3; j_call: TRBJ2-7
cdr3_aa: CASTDGGSTDTQYF; cdr3_nt: TGCGCCAGCACCGATGGGGGAAGCACAGATACGCAGTATTTT; d_call: NA; clone_size: many; v_call: TRBV5-1; j_call: TRBJ2-3
cdr3_aa: CASSLVAEADTQYF; cdr3_nt: TGCGCCAGCAGCTTGGTGGCTGAAGCAGATACGCAGTATTTT; d_call: NA; clone_size: NA; v_call: TRBV5-1; j_call: TRBJ2-3
cdr3_aa: CASSIAGGTYNEQFF; cdr3_nt: TGTGCCAGTAGTATCGCGGGAGGGACCTACAATGAGCAGTTCTTC; d_call: TRBD2; clone_size: NA; v_call: TRBV19; j_call: TRBJ2-1
cdr3_aa: CASSQETSNQPQHF; cdr3_nt: TGCGCCAGCAGCCAAGAGACCTCAAATCAGCCCCAGCATTTT; d_call: NA; clone_size: few; v_call: TRBV4-1; j_call: TRBJ1-5
cdr3_aa: CSARVGSGGTDTQYF; cdr3_nt: TGCAGTGCTAGAGTAGGGAGCGGGGGCACAGATACGCAGTATTTT; d_call: TRBD2; clone_size: NA; v_call: TRBV20-1; j_call: TRBJ2-3
cdr3_aa: CATRARVNTEAFF; cdr3_nt: TGTGCCACCAGGGCACGAGTGAACACTGAAGCTTTCTTT; d_call: NA; clone_size: NA; v_call: TRBV24-1; j_call: TRBJ1-1
cdr3_aa: CASSDTASEQYF; cdr3_nt: TGTGCCAGCAGTGACACGGCCAGCGAGCAGTACTTC; d_call: NA; clone_size: few; v_call: TRBV6-5; j_call: TRBJ2-7
cdr3_aa: CASSLDREQFF; cdr3_nt: TGTGCCAGCAGTTTAGACCGTGAGCAGTTCTTC; d_call: NA; clone_size: NA; v_call: TRBV13; j_call: TRBJ2-1
cdr3_aa: CASSRTGTSEETQYF; cdr3_nt: TGTGCCAGCAGCCGGACTGGGACTAGCGAAGAGACCCAGTACTTC; d_call: TRBD2; clone_size: few; v_call: TRBV7-2; j_call: TRBJ2-5
cdr3_aa: CSARGRSYNEQFF; cdr3_nt: TGCAGTGCTAGGGGCCGATCCTACAATGAGCAGTTCTTC; d_call: NA; clone_size: NA; v_call: TRBV20-1; j_call: TRBJ2-1
cdr3_aa: CASSFGVPGVLEAFF; cdr3_nt: TGTGCCAGCAGTTTTGGGGTTCCAGGGGTCCTAGAAGCTTTCTTT; d_call: NA; clone_size: NA; v_call: TRBV27; j_call: TRBJ1-1
cdr3_aa: CAISESLAGSHEQYF; cdr3_nt: TGTGCCATCAGTGAGTCGCTAGCGGGCTCCCACGAGCAGTACTTC; d_call: TRBD2; clone_size: NA; v_call: TRBV10-3; j_call: TRBJ2-7
cdr3_aa: CSASNNRNTGELFF; cdr3_nt: TGCAGTGCTAGTAATAACAGGAACACCGGGGAGCTGTTTTTT; d_call: NA; clone_size: few; v_call: TRBV20-1; j_call: TRBJ2-2
cdr3_aa: CATSQGDNYGYTF; cdr3_nt: TGTGCCACCAGTCAGGGAGATAACTATGGCTACACCTTC; d_call: NA; clone_size: NA; v_call: TRBV24-1; j_call: TRBJ1-2
cdr3_aa: CASSNGLGAGKNTGELFF; cdr3_nt: TGTGCCAGCAGCAACGGGCTGGGTGCAGGGAAGAACACCGGGGAGCTGTTTTTT; d_call: NA; clone_size: NA; v_call: TRBV7-2; j_call: TRBJ2-2
cdr3_aa: CASSYEGDTEAFF; cdr3_nt: TGTGCCAGCAGTTACGAAGGGGACACTGAAGCTTTCTTT; d_call: NA; clone_size: NA; v_call: TRBV6-5; j_call: TRBJ1-1
cdr3_aa: CASSVRQGSQETQYF; cdr3_nt: TGCGCCAGCAGCGTCCGACAGGGAAGTCAAGAGACCCAGTACTTC; d_call: TRBD1; clone_size: NA; v_call: TRBV5-1; j_call: TRBJ2-5
cdr3_aa: CASSLIVLAGVYQETQYF; cdr3_nt: TGTGCCAGCAGCTTAATCGTTCTAGCGGGGGTTTACCAAGAGACCCAGTACTTC; d_call: TRBD2; clone_size: few; v_call: TRBV7-9; j_call: TRBJ2-5
cdr3_aa: CASSTWGQGGSNTGELFF; cdr3_nt: TGTGCCAGCAGTACATGGGGACAGGGGGGTTCAAACACCGGGGAGCTGTTTTTT; d_call: TRBD1; clone_size: NA; v_call: TRBV12-3/TRBV12-4; j_call: TRBJ2-2
cdr3_aa: CASSRTGSAEAFF; cdr3_nt: TGTGCCAGCAGTCGTACAGGGAGCGCTGAAGCTTTCTTT; d_call: NA; clone_size: many; v_call: TRBV6-6; j_call: TRBJ1-1
cdr3_aa: CASSFEGPYTGELFF; cdr3_nt: TGTGCCAGCAGCTTCGAGGGGCCGTACACCGGGGAGCTGTTTTTT; d_call: NA; clone_size: NA; v_call: TRBV5-5; j_call: TRBJ2-2
cdr3_aa: CASTLNRGLGYTF; cdr3_nt: TGTGCCAGTACCCTGAACAGGGGTTTAGGCTACACCTTC; d_call: TRBD1; clone_size: few; v_call: TRBV19; j_call: TRBJ1-2
cdr3_aa: CASSGVFETRNYGYTF; cdr3_nt: TGTGCCAGCAGTGGGGTCTTCGAAACTCGTAACTATGGCTACACCTTC; d_call: NA; clone_size: NA; v_call: TRBV27; j_call: TRBJ1-2
cdr3_aa: CSARDHGGGRNQPQHF; cdr3_nt: TGCAGTGCTAGAGATCACGGTGGAGGTAGGAATCAGCCCCAGCATTTT; d_call: NA; clone_size: NA; v_call: TRBV20-1; j_call: TRBJ1-5
cdr3_aa: CASSLADANTGELFF; cdr3_nt: TGTGCCAGCAGCTTAGCGGATGCGAACACCGGGGAGCTGTTTTTT; d_call: NA; clone_size: NA; v_call: TRBV7-9; j_call: TRBJ2-2
cdr3_aa: CASSRYSGNEQFF; cdr3_nt: TGTGCCAGCTCACGTTATAGCGGCAATGAGCAGTTCTTC; d_call: NA; clone_size: NA; v_call: TRBV18; j_call: TRBJ2-1